The entry below gives a single T cell receptor (beta chain) sequence along with its context. As yet, its antigen is unknown. The sample holds other DNA sequences that translate to the same CDR3. The sample originates from a study of shared clonotypes between healthy human individuals. Overall study: There were three CD4 naive, three CD4 memory, two CD8 naive and one CD8 memory plates per donor. Notes on the study in general: Naive CD4 clonotypes overlapped across a few donors at roughly 5%. Some clonotypes were shared by all four sorted-subset donors, while others were not shared. The non-shared ones had lower generation probabilities than the shared ones.

Repertoires were generated with immunoSEQ multiplex PCR, while TCRdb's copy carries only in-frame clones and drops some. The data contain millions of clones, over 85% of them seen just once; the ten biggest clones take up over 0.12%. The clonotype was recovered from a young man in good health. The sequenced material came from naive CD4+ T cells sorted from blood. Subset given: CD45RA+ positively selected.

CDR3 coding DNA: TGTGCCAGCAGCCGGACAGGGGATGAGCAGTTCTTC. This translates into CASSRTGDEQFF. This chain uses TRBV6-5 with TRBJ2-1, with 9 bases lining up with TRBD1. The CDR3 is made up of 12 amino acids. Germline V gives CDR1 MNHEY, CDR2 SVGAGI. J gave up 8 bases and V 6 bases, and 2 bases lay outside the gene matches.